This TCR beta chain was retrieved from a study of T cell responses to AZD1222 COVID-19 vaccine. V was pared by 4 bases and J by 2 bases, with 13 bases between. Germline V gene data show CDR1 as LGHNA and CDR2 as YNFKEQ. There are 15 residues in the CDR3. Here immunoSEQ multiplex PCR was the method, and the copy in TCRdb shows in-frame clones only, minus some. The sample has some 110,000 clones, 90% to 95% seen once; the top ten hold about 3%. Source: peripheral blood, taken on day 0 of AZD1222 vaccination. The gene calls are TRBV4-2 and TRBJ2-3; TRBD1 might be the D (6 bases). The receptor was derived from an adult in good health. For the CDR3, the DNA is TGTGCCAGCAGCCCGGGACACCGGGACACAGATACGCAGTATTTT. Protein sequence: CASSPGHRDTDTQYF.